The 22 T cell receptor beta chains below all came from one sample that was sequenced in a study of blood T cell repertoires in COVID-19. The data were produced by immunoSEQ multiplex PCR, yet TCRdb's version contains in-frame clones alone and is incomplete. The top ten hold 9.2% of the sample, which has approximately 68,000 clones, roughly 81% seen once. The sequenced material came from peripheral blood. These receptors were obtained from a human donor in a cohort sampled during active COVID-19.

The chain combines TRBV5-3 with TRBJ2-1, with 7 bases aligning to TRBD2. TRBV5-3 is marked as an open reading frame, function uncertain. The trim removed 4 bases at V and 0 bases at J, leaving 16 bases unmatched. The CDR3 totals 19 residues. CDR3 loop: CARSPHWEVGGSSYNEQFF. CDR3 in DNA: TGTGCCAGAAGCCCCCATTGGGAGGTCGGGGGGAGCTCCTACAATGAGCAGTTCTTC.

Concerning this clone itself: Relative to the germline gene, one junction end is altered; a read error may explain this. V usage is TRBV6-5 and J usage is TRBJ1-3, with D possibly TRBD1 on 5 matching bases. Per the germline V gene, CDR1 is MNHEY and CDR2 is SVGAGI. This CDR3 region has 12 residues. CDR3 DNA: TGTGCCAGCAGTTACTCGGGGCATTCATATCTGTTT. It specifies CASSYSGHSYLF.

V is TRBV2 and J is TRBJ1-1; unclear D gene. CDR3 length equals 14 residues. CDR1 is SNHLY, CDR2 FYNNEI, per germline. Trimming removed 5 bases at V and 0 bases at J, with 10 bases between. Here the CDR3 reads CASSPRNMNTEAFF. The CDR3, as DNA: TGTGCCAGCAGTCCGAGGAACATGAACACTGAAGCTTTCTTT.

The CDR3 loop reads CASSSIIGQVASGANVLTF. DNA for the CDR3: TGTGCCAGCAGCTCCATCATCGGACAGGTCGCCTCTGGGGCCAACGTCCTGACTTTC. V and J are TRBV9 and TRBJ2-6; 7 bases map to TRBD1. J was trimmed by 0 bases and V by 4 bases; bases with no gene match: 13. The CDR3 runs to 19 residues. Germline V gene lookup returns CDR1 SGDLS and CDR2 YYNGEE.

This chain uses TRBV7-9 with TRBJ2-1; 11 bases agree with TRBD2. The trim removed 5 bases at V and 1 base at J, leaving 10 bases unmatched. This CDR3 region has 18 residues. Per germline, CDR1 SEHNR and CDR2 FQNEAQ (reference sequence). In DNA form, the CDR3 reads TGTGCCAGCAGCCCCATTCAGACTAGCGGGATATCCTACAATGAGCAGTTCTTC. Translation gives CASSPIQTSGISYNEQFF.

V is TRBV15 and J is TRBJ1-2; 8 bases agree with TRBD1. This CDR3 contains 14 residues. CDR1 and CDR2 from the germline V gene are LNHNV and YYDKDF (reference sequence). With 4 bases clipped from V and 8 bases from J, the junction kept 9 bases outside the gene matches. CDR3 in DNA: TGTGCCACCAGCACCAGAACGACAGGGGCCGGCTACACCTTC. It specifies CATSTRTTGAGYTF.

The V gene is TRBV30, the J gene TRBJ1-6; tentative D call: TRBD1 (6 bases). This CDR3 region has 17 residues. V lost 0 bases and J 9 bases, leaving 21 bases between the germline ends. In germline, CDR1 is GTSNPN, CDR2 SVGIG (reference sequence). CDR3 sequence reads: CAWSVVAPGAGFSPLHF. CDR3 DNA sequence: TGTGCCTGGAGTGTAGTCGCCCCAGGGGCCGGCTTTTCACCCCTCCACTTT.

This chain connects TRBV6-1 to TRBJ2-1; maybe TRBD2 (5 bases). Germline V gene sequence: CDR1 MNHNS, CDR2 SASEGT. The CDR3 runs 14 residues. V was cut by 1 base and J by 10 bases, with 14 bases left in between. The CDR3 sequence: CASSEGTHRGEQFF. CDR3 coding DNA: TGTGCCAGCAGTGAAGGGACCCACAGAGGGGAGCAGTTCTTC.

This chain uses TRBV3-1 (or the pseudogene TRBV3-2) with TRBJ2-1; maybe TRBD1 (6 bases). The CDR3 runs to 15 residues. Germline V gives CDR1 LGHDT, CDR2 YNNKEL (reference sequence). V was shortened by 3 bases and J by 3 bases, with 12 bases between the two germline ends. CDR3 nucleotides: TGTGCCAGCAGCCAGTCGCCGGACAGCTACAATGAGCAGTTCTTC. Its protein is CASSQSPDSYNEQFF.

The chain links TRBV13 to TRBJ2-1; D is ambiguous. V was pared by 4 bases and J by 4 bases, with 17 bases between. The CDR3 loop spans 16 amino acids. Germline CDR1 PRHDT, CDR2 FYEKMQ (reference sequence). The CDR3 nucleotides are TGTGCCAGCAGCTCCTCTGGCTATGGAGAATACAATGAGCAGTTCTTC. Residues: CASSSSGYGEYNEQFF.

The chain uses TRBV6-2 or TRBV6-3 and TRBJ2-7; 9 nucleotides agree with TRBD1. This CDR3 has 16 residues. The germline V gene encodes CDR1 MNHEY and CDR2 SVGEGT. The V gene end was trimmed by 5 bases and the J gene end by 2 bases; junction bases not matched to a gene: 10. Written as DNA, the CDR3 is TGTGCCAGCAGTCACCTCCCGGGACAGGGTCCCTACGAGCAGTACTTC. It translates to CASSHLPGQGPYEQYF.

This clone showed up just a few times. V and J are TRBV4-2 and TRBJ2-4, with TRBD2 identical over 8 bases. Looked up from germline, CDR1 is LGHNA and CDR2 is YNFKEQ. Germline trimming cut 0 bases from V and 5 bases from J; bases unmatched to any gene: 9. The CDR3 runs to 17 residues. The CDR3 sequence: CASSQDWTGGGENIQYF. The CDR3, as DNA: TGTGCCAGCAGCCAAGATTGGACGGGAGGGGGAGAAAACATTCAGTACTTC.

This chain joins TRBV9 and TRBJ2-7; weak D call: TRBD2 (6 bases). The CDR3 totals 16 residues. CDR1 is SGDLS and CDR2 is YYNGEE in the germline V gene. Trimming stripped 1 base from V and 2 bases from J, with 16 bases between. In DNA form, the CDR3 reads TGTGCCAGCAGCGTACCGATTAGCGGAGCTACCTACGAGCAGTACTTC. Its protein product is CASSVPISGATYEQYF.

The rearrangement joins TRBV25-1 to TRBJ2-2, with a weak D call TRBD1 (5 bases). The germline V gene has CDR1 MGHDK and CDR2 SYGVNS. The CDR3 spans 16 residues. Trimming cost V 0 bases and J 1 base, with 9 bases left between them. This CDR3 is CASSEYGTGNTGELFF. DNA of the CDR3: TGTGCCAGCAGTGAATATGGCACAGGGAACACCGGGGAGCTGTTTTTT.

CDR3 DNA sequence: TGTGCCAGCAGTTTAGTAGCGATCCTGCATCAGCCCCAGCATTTT. This encodes CASSLVAILHQPQHF. V is TRBV28 and J is TRBJ1-5; D call uncertain. The CDR3 is made up of 15 amino acids. Germline lookup yields CDR1 MDHEN and CDR2 SYDVKM. With 2 bases removed from V and 5 bases from J, the gap between germline ends came to 13 bases.

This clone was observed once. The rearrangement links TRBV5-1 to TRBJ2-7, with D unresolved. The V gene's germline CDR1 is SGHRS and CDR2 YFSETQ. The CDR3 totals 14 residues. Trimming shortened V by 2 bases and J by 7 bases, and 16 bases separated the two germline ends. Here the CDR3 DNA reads TGCGCCAGCAGCTTTAATGCAGGCCTTGGGGAGCAGTACTTC. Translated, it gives CASSFNAGLGEQYF.

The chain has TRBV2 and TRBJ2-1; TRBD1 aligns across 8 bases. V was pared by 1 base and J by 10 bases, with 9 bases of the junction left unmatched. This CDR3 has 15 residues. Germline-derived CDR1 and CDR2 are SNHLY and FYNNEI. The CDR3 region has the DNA TGTGCCAGCAGTGAAGTGGCGCAGGGGGCCGGGGAGCAGTTCTTC. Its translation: CASSEVAQGAGEQFF.

The CDR3 protein is CASRGTEGENYGYTF. DNA of the CDR3: TGTGCCAGCAGAGGAACTGAGGGGGAGAACTATGGCTACACCTTC. The chain recombines TRBV28 with TRBJ1-2; D is perhaps TRBD1 (6 bases). The CDR3 is made up of 15 amino acids. Germline V gene sequence: CDR1 MDHEN, CDR2 SYDVKM. With 6 bases removed from V and 2 bases from J, the gap between germline ends came to 16 bases.

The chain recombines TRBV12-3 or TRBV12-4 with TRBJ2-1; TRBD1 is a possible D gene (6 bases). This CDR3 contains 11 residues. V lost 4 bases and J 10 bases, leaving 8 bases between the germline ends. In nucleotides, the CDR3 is TGTGCCAGCAGTTCACAGGGCGAGCAGTTCTTC. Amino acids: CASSSQGEQFF.

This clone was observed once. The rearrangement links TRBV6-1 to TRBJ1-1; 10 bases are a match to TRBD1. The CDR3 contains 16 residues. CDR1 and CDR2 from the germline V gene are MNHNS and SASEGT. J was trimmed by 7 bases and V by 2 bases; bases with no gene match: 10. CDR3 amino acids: CASSEPTDRGRDEAFF. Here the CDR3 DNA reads TGTGCCAGCAGTGAACCAACGGACAGGGGGAGAGATGAAGCTTTCTTT.

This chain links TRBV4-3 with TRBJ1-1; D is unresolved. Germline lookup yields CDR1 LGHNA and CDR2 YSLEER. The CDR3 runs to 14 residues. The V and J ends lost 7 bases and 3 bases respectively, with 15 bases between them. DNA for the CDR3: TGCGCCAGCAAGGAGGGCGAACACGACACTGAAGCTTTCTTT. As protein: CASKEGEHDTEAFF.

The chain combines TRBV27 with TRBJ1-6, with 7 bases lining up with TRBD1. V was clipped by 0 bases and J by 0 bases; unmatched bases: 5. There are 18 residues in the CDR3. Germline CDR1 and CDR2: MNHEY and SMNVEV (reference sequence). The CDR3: CASSLSGAGGSYNSPLHF. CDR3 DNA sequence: TGTGCCAGCAGTTTATCGGGGGCAGGGGGCTCCTATAATTCACCCCTCCACTTT.